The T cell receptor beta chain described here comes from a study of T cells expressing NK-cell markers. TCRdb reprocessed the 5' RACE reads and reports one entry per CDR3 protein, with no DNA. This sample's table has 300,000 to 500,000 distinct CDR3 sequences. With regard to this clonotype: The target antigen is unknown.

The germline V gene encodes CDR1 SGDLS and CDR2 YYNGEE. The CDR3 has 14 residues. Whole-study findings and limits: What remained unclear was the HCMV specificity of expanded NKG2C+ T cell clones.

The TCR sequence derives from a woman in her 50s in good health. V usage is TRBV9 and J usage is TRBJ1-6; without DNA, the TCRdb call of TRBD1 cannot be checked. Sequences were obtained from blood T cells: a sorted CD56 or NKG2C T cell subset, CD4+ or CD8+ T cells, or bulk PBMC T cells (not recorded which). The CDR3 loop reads CASSVAWGERPLHF. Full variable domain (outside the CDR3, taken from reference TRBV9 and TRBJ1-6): DSGVTQTPKHLITATGQRVTLRCSPRSGDLSVYWYQQSLDQGLQFLIQYYNGEERAKGNILERFSAQQFPDLHSELNLSSLELGDSALYFCASSVAWGERPLHFGNGTRLTVT.